This T cell receptor beta chain stems from a study of blood T cell repertoires in COVID-19. Study-wide background: Collection of acute and convalescent COVID-19 samples took place in the United States, Italy and Spain. The analysed material was cDNA or gDNA that came from T cells, B-cell-depleted T cells, or PBMCs.

This clone occurred once. How the authors handled the data: Scientists estimated how many nucleated cells there were by amplifying reference gene primers. The table came from immunoSEQ multiplex PCR; TCRdb's copy has only in-frame clones and leaves some out. V and J calls and clone size come straight from that table; D and trimming were deduced from the DNA. Altogether about 100,000 clones are present, around four fifths being singletons, with the ten largest covering around 10%. CDR3 length: 14 residues. Germline CDR1 and CDR2: MDHEN and SYDVKM. V lost 6 bases and J 5 bases, leaving 16 bases between the germline ends.

This clonotype was sampled from a woman between 65 and 79 years old with acute or convalescent COVID-19. The sample taken for sequencing was peripheral blood. This chain links TRBV28 with TRBJ1-1; D perhaps matches TRBD1 (6 bases). For the CDR3, the DNA is TGTGCCAGCAGGCTCAGGGGAGGGCGGACTGAAGCTTTCTTT. Residues: CASRLRGGRTEAFF. Variable domain in full (rest from reference TRBV28 and TRBJ1-1): DVKVTQSSRYLVKRTGEKVFLECVQDMDHENMFWYRQDPGLGLRLIYFSYDVKMKEKGDIPEGYSVSREKKERFSLILESASTNQTSMYLCASRLRGGRTEAFFGQGTRLTVV.